This entry concerns a single T cell receptor beta chain. The antigen remains unidentified. Trimming took 2 bases from V and 2 from J; bases not matched to a gene: 4. The length of the CDR3 is 16 residues. Looked up from germline, CDR1 is SGHAT and CDR2 is FQDESV (reference sequence). The data derive from a study of cytomegalovirus exposure and HLA in healthy donors. Study-wide findings and caveats: The authors enumerated some 170 TCR beta chains as linked to cytomegalovirus.

The primer mix had 60 Vbeta and 13 Jbeta primers. Using immunoSEQ multiplex PCR, the repertoire was profiled, and TCRdb retains in-frame clones only, with some absent. The data contain about 120,000 clones, about 70% of them singletons. The origin of this receptor is a human donor in good health. The chain is built from TRBV11-1 and TRBJ2-5, with TRBD2 identical over 11 bases. Input material: PBMCs. The CDR3 nucleotides read TGTGCCAGCAGCTTAACTAGCGGGGGTACTCAAGAGACCCAGTACTTC. Translation: CASSLTSGGTQETQYF.